Shown below are 5 T cell receptor beta chains from a single sample sequenced in a study of T cells in Graves' hyperthyroidism and ophthalmopathy. RNA transcripts were the template for amplifying TCR beta CDR3 regions. With the HTBI primer set, the TCR CDR3 went through a first round of RT-PCR. MiXCR, applied by TCRdb to the multiplex PCR reads, yields one record per CDR3 protein. The top ten hold about an eighth of the sample, which has more than 45,000 distinct CDR3 sequences, around 48% seen once. The sequenced sample was blood. Every receptor here comes from a woman in her 30s with Graves' ophthalmopathy.

Comments on this clonotype: Germline is not matched at one junction end, which may reflect a read error. V usage is TRBV10-3 and J usage is TRBJ2-3; 7 nucleotides align to TRBD2. From germline, CDR1 is ENHRY and CDR2 SYGVKD. The CDR3 consists of 15 residues. The CDR3 DNA sequence: TGTGCCATCAGTGAGCGCGGGAGTCGCCGAGATGCGCAGTATTTT. Its protein product is CAISERGSRRDAQYF.

The rearrangement links TRBV19 to TRBJ1-6; D is undetermined. The V end lost 5 bases, the J end lost 6 bases, and 29 bases lay between the germline ends. CDR1 is LNHDA and CDR2 is SQIVND in the germline V gene (reference sequence). This CDR3 comprises 20 residues. The CDR3 bases are TGTGCCAGTAGTCCGACCCCGGCGAACACCGGGGAGCTGTTTAATTCACCCCTCCACTTT. This translates into CASSPTPANTGELFNSPLHF.

By its share, this clonotype is medium-sized. V gene TRBV24-1 combines with J gene TRBJ2-1; D is perhaps TRBD2 (5 bases). The V gene's germline CDR1 is KGHDR and CDR2 SFDVKD. Trimming pared 7 bases from V and 9 bases from J, leaving 15 bases between. The CDR3 spans 13 residues. The CDR3 DNA follows: TGTGCCACCAGCTCTAGCCGCAGCAGTGAGCAGTTCTTC. Protein product: CATSSSRSSEQFF.

Here the CDR3 DNA reads TGTGCCAGTAGTATATGGAACACCGGGGAGCTGTTTTTT. Amino acid sequence: CASSIWNTGELFF. The rearrangement joins TRBV19 to TRBJ2-2; D gene unclear. This CDR3 has 13 residues. Germline CDR1 reads LNHDA; CDR2 reads SQIVND (reference sequence). V lost 2 bases and J lost 1, with 2 bases in between. The full variable domain, rest sourced from reference TRBV19 and TRBJ2-2, is DGGITQSPKYLFRKEGQNVTLSCEQNLNHDAMYWYRQDPGQGLRLIYYSQIVNDFQKGDIAEGYSVSREKKESFPLTVTSAQKNPTAFYLCASSIWNTGELFFGEGSRLTVL.

This clonotype came up once. V usage is TRBV29-1 and J usage is TRBJ1-2, with D uncertain. This CDR3 region has 12 residues. From germline, CDR1 is SQVTM and CDR2 ANQGSEA. In DNA, the CDR3 is TGCGGCGGCTACGGGTCAGACTATGGCTACACCTTC. Protein sequence: CGGYGSDYGYTF.